A single sample is the source of the 25 T cell receptor beta chains below, sequenced in a study of blood T cell repertoires in COVID-19. Profiled with immunoSEQ multiplex PCR; TCRdb holds only in-frame clones, not every one. The sample lists roughly 400,000 clones; 85% to 90% were seen once. Sequenced sample: PBMCs or T cells enriched from blood (not recorded which). Receptors were obtained from a man under 40 who had recovered from COVID-19.

The rearrangement uses TRBV10-2 and TRBJ1-4; TRBD1 might be the D (6 bases). Germline V lookup: CDR1 WSHSY, CDR2 SAAADI. V was trimmed by 2 bases and J by 4 bases, leaving 11 bases between them. CDR3 length equals 15 residues. The CDR3 DNA reads TGCGCCAGCAGTGAGAGGGGGGGGGTTAATGAAAAACTGTTTTTT. It encodes CASSERGGVNEKLFF.

This chain uses TRBV28 with TRBJ2-1; possibly TRBD2 for D (6 bases). There are 14 residues in the CDR3. Germline assignment: CDR1 MDHEN and CDR2 SYDVKM. The CDR3 region is CAVGRDVSYNEQFF. The CDR3 DNA reads TGTGCTGTTGGGCGGGATGTCTCCTACAATGAGCAGTTCTTC.

V usage is TRBV10-3 and J usage is TRBJ2-7, with 12 bases identical to TRBD2. This CDR3 is built from 14 residues. The V and J ends lost 4 bases and 3 bases, in that order; junction bases with no gene match: 1. Germline CDR1 is ENHRY and CDR2 is SYGVKD. This chain's CDR3 is CAISGTSGIYEQYF. DNA of the CDR3: TGTGCCATCAGTGGGACTAGCGGGATCTACGAGCAGTACTTC.

The V and J genes are TRBV19 and TRBJ1-1; tentatively, D is TRBD1 (6 bases). V shed 1 base and J shed 4 bases, with 10 bases lying between them. Germline CDR1 is LNHDA and CDR2 is SQIVND (reference sequence). There are 14 residues in the CDR3. The CDR3 loop is CASSIVDSPTEAFF. CDR3 nucleotide sequence: TGTGCCAGTAGTATAGTGGACAGTCCCACTGAAGCTTTCTTT.

V is TRBV28 and J is TRBJ1-3; D remains unclear. CDR3 length: 16 residues. V shed 4 bases and J shed 2 bases, with 15 bases lying between them. Looked up from germline, CDR1 is MDHEN and CDR2 is SYDVKM. The CDR3 spells CASSSYRGSTGNTIYF. The CDR3 DNA reads as TGTGCCAGCAGTTCATACCGGGGAAGTACTGGAAACACCATATATTTT.

The chain uses TRBV10-2 and TRBJ2-1, with D maybe TRBD2 (5 bases). The CDR3 loop spans 14 amino acids. In germline, CDR1 is WSHSY, CDR2 SAAADI. V lost 0 bases, J lost 9 bases, and 12 bases lay in between. CDR3 DNA sequence: TGCGCCAGCAGTGAGTCGGAGCGAGGGAGTGAGCAGTTCTTC. It encodes CASSESERGSEQFF.

CDR3 bases: TGTGCCAGCAGTCAAGGGACTAGCGGCACCTACGAGCAGTACTTC. Its translation: CASSQGTSGTYEQYF. The chain joins TRBV27 to TRBJ2-7, with 11 bases aligning to TRBD2. Germline-derived CDR1 and CDR2 are MNHEY and SMNVEV (reference sequence). The V and J ends lost 5 bases and 2 bases, in that order; junction bases with no gene match: 5. This CDR3 region has 15 residues.

This rearrangement joins TRBV10-3 to TRBJ2-2; 12 positions agree with TRBD2. Germline trimming cut 6 bases from V and 4 bases from J; bases unmatched to any gene: 6. This CDR3 is 16 amino acids long. Germline CDR1 is ENHRY and CDR2 is SYGVKD. CDR3 region: CAISSTSGSGTGELFF. For the CDR3, the DNA is TGTGCCATCAGCTCGACTAGCGGGAGTGGCACCGGGGAGCTGTTTTTT.

The V gene is TRBV7-9, the J gene TRBJ1-5; 9 bases align to TRBD1. V lost 1 base and J lost 3; bases outside the gene matches: 7. Germline CDR1 reads SEHNR; CDR2 reads FQNEAQ (reference sequence). The CDR3 extends over 17 amino acids. This CDR3 reads CASSLGFGTGNNQPQHF. The CDR3, as DNA: TGTGCCAGCAGCTTAGGTTTCGGGACAGGGAACAATCAGCCCCAGCATTTT.

This clone appeared a single time. The V call is TRBV12-5, the J call TRBJ2-5; D is undetermined. Trimming shortened V by 2 bases and J by 2 bases, and 15 bases separated the two germline ends. Germline V gives CDR1 LGHNT, CDR2 FRNRAP. The CDR3 covers 16 residues. CDR3 in amino acids: CASGLIVEHPQETQYF. CDR3 sequence (DNA): TGTGCTAGTGGTTTGATCGTAGAGCACCCTCAAGAGACCCAGTACTTC.

The chain joins TRBV5-4 to TRBJ2-7; 9 positions match TRBD2. The CDR3 covers 16 residues. In germline, CDR1 is SGHNT, CDR2 YYREEE (reference sequence). V was pared by 5 bases and J by 6 bases, with 15 bases of the junction left unmatched. As DNA, the CDR3 is TGTGCCAGCAGTTCCTTTCCTAGCGGGATGGGTATCGAGCAGTACTTC. It specifies CASSSFPSGMGIEQYF.

This clone was counted a single time. The chain links TRBV27 to TRBJ2-7; a weak D match, TRBD1 (5 bases). V was cut by 2 bases and J by 4 bases, with 9 bases left in between. Germline CDR1 reads MNHEY; CDR2 reads SMNVEV (reference sequence). The CDR3 consists of 13 residues. The CDR3 DNA sequence: TGTGCCAGCAGTTTAGCCCAGGGATACGAGCAGTACTTC. Its translation: CASSLAQGYEQYF.

The chain's CDR3 is CASSPSGLAGREQYF. CDR3 in DNA: TGCGCCAGCAGCCCATCAGGGCTAGCGGGTCGGGAGCAGTACTTC. This sequence joins TRBV4-1 and TRBJ2-7; 8 bases are a match to TRBD2. Germline values: CDR1 MGHRA, CDR2 YSYEKL. The junction had 12 bases not matched to a gene; V was cut back by 4 bases and J by 7 bases. This CDR3 is 15 amino acids long.

The V call is TRBV3-1 (or the pseudogene TRBV3-2), the J call TRBJ1-1; weak D call: TRBD1 (5 bases). Germline CDR1 LGHDT, CDR2 YNNKEL (reference sequence). The CDR3 contains 16 residues. Trimming left V 0 bases short and J 2 bases short, with 13 bases between. The chain's CDR3 is CASSQDLAGINTEAFF. CDR3 sequence (DNA): TGTGCCAGCAGCCAAGATTTGGCAGGGATCAACACTGAAGCTTTCTTT.

The J gene is TRBJ2-1, the V gene TRBV11-3; TRBD1 matches 7 bases. Looked up from germline, CDR1 is SGHNT and CDR2 is YENEEA. This CDR3 spans 13 amino acids. V was pared by 5 bases and J by 8 bases, with 6 bases of the junction left unmatched. DNA of the CDR3: TGTGCCAGCAGCGCCGGGACAGTCGATGAGCAGTTCTTC. Protein: CASSAGTVDEQFF.

This chain uses TRBV11-2 with TRBJ2-7; no definite D call. Trimming removed 0 bases from V and 6 bases from J, with 12 bases in between. The CDR3 length is 14 residues. The germline V gene has CDR1 SGHAT and CDR2 FQNNGV. Written as DNA, the CDR3 is TGTGCCAGCAGCTTAGATCTTGTCTTCGGCGAGCAGTACTTC. The encoded protein is CASSLDLVFGEQYF.

In its sample, this clone was seen once. V and J are TRBV6-4 and TRBJ1-3, with no clear D. Germline loops: CDR1 MRHNA, CDR2 SNTAGT. CDR3 length equals 13 residues. Trimming removed 8 bases at V and 0 bases at J, with 8 bases between. Here the CDR3 reads CASLTRSGNTIYF. CDR3 in DNA: TGTGCCAGCCTAACGCGCTCTGGAAACACCATATATTTT.

The J gene is TRBJ2-2, the V gene TRBV5-1; D perhaps matches TRBD2 (5 bases). The CDR3 is 15 residues long. V was trimmed by 1 base and J by 6 bases, leaving 13 bases between them. Germline CDR1 reads SGHRS; CDR2 reads YFSETQ. Written as DNA, the CDR3 is TGCGCCAGCAGCTTGACCGGGGAGAAGGCCGGGGAGCTGTTTTTT. Its translation: CASSLTGEKAGELFF.

This clone was observed a single time. The chain is built from TRBV5-1 and TRBJ1-1; the D gene is possibly TRBD1 (5 bases). Trimming removed 4 bases from V and 4 bases from J, with 11 bases in between. This CDR3 has 13 amino acids. In germline, CDR1 is SGHRS, CDR2 YFSETQ. CDR3 amino acids: CASSLRGFTEAFF. The DNA of the CDR3 is TGCGCCAGCAGCCTCCGGGGGTTCACTGAAGCTTTCTTT.

Concerning this clone: This CDR3 is also generated by other DNA sequences in the sample. J is TRBJ1-2 and V is TRBV7-9; TRBD1 agrees at 11 bases. The CDR3 runs 14 residues. From germline, CDR1 is SEHNR and CDR2 FQNEAQ (reference sequence). V was pared by 4 bases and J by 4 bases, with 2 bases of the junction left unmatched. This CDR3 reads CASSSGQGAYGYTF. The CDR3 DNA follows: TGTGCCAGCAGCTCCGGACAGGGGGCCTATGGCTACACCTTC.

This sequence joins TRBV10-3 and TRBJ1-1; weak D call: TRBD1 (5 bases). Germline V gene sequence: CDR1 ENHRY, CDR2 SYGVKD. The CDR3 loop spans 14 amino acids. The germline V and J ends were trimmed by 7 bases and 1 base, with 13 bases remaining between them. This CDR3 reads CAITPRQQNTEAFF. The CDR3 bases are TGTGCCATCACCCCCCGACAGCAGAACACTGAAGCTTTCTTT.

This chain uses TRBV7-2 with TRBJ2-1; tentatively, D is TRBD2 (6 bases). V lost 4 bases, J lost 5 bases, and 15 bases lay in between. This CDR3 is 15 amino acids long. Germline CDR1 and CDR2: SGHTA and FQGNSA. CDR3: CASSSQRAGNNEQFF. The CDR3 nucleotides read TGTGCCAGCAGCTCCCAACGGGCGGGAAACAATGAGCAGTTCTTC.

The J gene is TRBJ2-3, the V gene TRBV7-9, with TRBD1 as a possible D gene (5 bases). The V gene lost 11 bases and the J gene lost 0 bases, with 9 bases spanning the gap. The CDR3 covers 12 residues. In germline, CDR1 is SEHNR, CDR2 FQNEAQ (reference sequence). CDR3 region: CAWGLSTDTQYF. The CDR3 nucleotides are TGTGCCTGGGGCCTTAGCACAGATACGCAGTATTTT.

The chain joins TRBV5-4 to TRBJ2-2, with TRBD1 matching 9 bases. Germline assignment: CDR1 SGHNT and CDR2 YYREEE (reference sequence). J lost 6 bases, V lost 3 bases, and 9 bases had no gene match. The CDR3 is 16 residues long. The CDR3 loop is CASSSLQGARPGELFF. In DNA form, the CDR3 reads TGTGCCAGCAGCTCCCTACAGGGGGCCCGGCCCGGGGAGCTGTTTTTT.

This chain joins TRBV28 and TRBJ1-2; a possible D gene is TRBD1 (6 bases). The CDR3 runs to 15 residues. CDR1 MDHEN and CDR2 SYDVKM come from the germline V gene. Trimming cost V 2 bases and J 2 bases, with 12 bases left between them. Written as DNA, the CDR3 is TGTGCCAGCAGTTTAATAACAGGGACGAACTATGGCTACACCTTC. Its translation: CASSLITGTNYGYTF.